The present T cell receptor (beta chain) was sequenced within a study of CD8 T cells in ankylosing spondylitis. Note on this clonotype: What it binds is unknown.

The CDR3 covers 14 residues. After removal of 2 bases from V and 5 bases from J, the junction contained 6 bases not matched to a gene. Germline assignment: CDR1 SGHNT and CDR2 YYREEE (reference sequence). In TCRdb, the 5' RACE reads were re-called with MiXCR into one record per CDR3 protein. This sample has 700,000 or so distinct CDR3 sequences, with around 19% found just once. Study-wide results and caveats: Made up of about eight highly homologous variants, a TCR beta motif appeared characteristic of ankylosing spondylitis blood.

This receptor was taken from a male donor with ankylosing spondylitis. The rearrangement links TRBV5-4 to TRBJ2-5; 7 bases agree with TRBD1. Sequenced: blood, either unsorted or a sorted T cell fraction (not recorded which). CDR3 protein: CASSFTGVGETQYF. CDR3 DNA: TGTGCCAGCAGCTTTACAGGGGTTGGTGAGACCCAGTACTTC.